These 11 T cell receptor beta chains were sequenced from one sample in a study of T cell repertoires in cytomegalovirus infection. TCRdb analysed the reads with MiXCR anew, one entry per CDR3 protein. The sample includes 700,000 to 950,000 distinct CDR3 sequences, less than 35% of them seen just once. No antigen is known for these receptors. The sequencing here drew on cultured CD8+ T cells from PBMCs, taken from culture after CMV antigen stimulation. Receptors originate from a human donor in good health (CMV status not recorded). Some clones in this sample may be carry-over from other donors' samples.

On this clonotype itself: It may be a read error: a sequence one base away is much more abundant. This chain connects TRBV7-2 to TRBJ2-1; 7 positions match TRBD1. J lost 6 bases, V lost 3 bases, and 5 bases had no gene match. The germline gives CDR1 SGHTA, CDR2 FQGNSA. The CDR3 is made up of 14 amino acids. The chain's CDR3 is CTSSFVGGPNEQFF. For the CDR3, the DNA is TGTACCAGCAGCTTCGTAGGGGGCCCCAATGAGCAGTTCTTC.

The sample holds a few counts of this clonotype. J is TRBJ2-1 and V is TRBV5-1; TRBD2 matches 9 bases. The germline V gene encodes CDR1 SGHRS and CDR2 YFSETQ. The CDR3 runs to 15 residues. V trimming: 6 bases; J trimming: 7 bases; junction bases outside the gene matches: 11. The CDR3 region is CASTPRVAGENEQFF. CDR3 bases: TGCGCCAGCACCCCCAGAGTAGCGGGGGAAAATGAGCAGTTCTTC. The full variable domain, rest sourced from reference TRBV5-1 and TRBJ2-1, is KAGVTQTPRYLIKTRGQQVTLSCSPISGHRSVSWYQQTPGQGLQFLFEYFSETQRNKGNFPGRFSGRQFSNSRSEMNVSTLELGDSALYLCASTPRVAGENEQFFGPGTRLTVL.

The chain is built from TRBV2 and TRBJ1-5; D is ambiguous. The CDR3 extends over 14 amino acids. From germline, CDR1 is SNHLY and CDR2 FYNNEI. Trimming took off 7 bases at V and 5 bases at J, with 15 bases between the two ends. In DNA, the CDR3 is TGTGCCAGCACCTCTTACTGGTCTGATCAGCCCCAGCATTTT. It encodes CASTSYWSDQPQHF.

The chain carries TRBV20-1 and TRBJ1-1, with D unresolved. This CDR3 spans 11 amino acids. Trimming cost V 0 bases and J 6 bases, with 5 bases left between them. CDR1 is DFQATT and CDR2 is SNEGSKA in the germline V gene (reference sequence). This CDR3 reads CSARDNPEAFF. CDR3 sequence (DNA): TGCAGTGCTAGAGATAATCCTGAAGCTTTCTTT.

The V gene is TRBV7-2, the J gene TRBJ2-7; tentative D call: TRBD1 (5 bases). The germline V gene has CDR1 SGHTA and CDR2 FQGNSA. The CDR3 covers 13 residues. The ends were cut back, 5 bases at V and 7 bases at J, with 15 bases in the middle. CDR3 loop: CASSNDRAREQYF. In nucleotides, the CDR3 is TGTGCCAGCAGCAATGACAGAGCCCGGGAGCAGTACTTC. Full variable domain (rest looked up from reference TRBV7-2 and TRBJ2-7): GAGVSQSPSNKVTEKGKDVELRCDPISGHTALYWYRQSLGQGLEFLIYFQGNSAPDKSGLPSDRFSAERTGGSVSTLTIQRTQQEDSAVYLCASSNDRAREQYFGPGTRLTVT.

In regard to this clonotype: This may be a read error, as it is one base from a much larger clone. The V and J genes are TRBV7-6 and TRBJ2-7; 8 bases map to TRBD2. The CDR3 length is 15 residues. Germline V gene sequence: CDR1 SGHVS, CDR2 FNYEAQ. The CDR3 spells CVSSSTGGDGYEQYF. The CDR3 DNA is TGTGTCAGCAGCTCCACGGGAGGGGACGGTTACGAGCAGTACTTC.

In this sample, this clonotype turned up many times. This chain connects TRBV7-9 to TRBJ2-1, with 7 bases matching TRBD1. There are 15 residues in the CDR3. The germline V gene has CDR1 SEHNR and CDR2 FQNEAQ (reference sequence). The junction had 9 bases not matched to a gene; V was cut back by 4 bases and J by 6 bases. CDR3 in amino acids: CASSYRGGVGNEQFF. In nucleotides, the CDR3 is TGTGCCAGCAGCTACAGGGGTGGGGTTGGCAATGAGCAGTTCTTC.

This chain connects TRBV20-1 to TRBJ2-7, with D possibly matching TRBD1 (6 bases). Germline assignment: CDR1 DFQATT and CDR2 SNEGSKA (reference sequence). The CDR3 runs to 13 residues. The V end lost 5 bases, the J end lost 0 bases, and 11 bases lay between the germline ends. The CDR3 sequence: CSASDSFSYEQYF. DNA for the CDR3: TGCAGTGCTTCGGACAGCTTCTCCTACGAGCAGTACTTC.

There are many counts of this clonotype. The V and J genes are TRBV7-6 and TRBJ1-4; TRBD1 might be the D (5 bases). Germline CDR1 is SGHVS and CDR2 is FNYEAQ. There are 15 residues in the CDR3. V was pared by 0 bases and J by 3 bases, with 8 bases between. The CDR3 protein is CASSLARGANEKLFF. The CDR3 nucleotides are TGTGCCAGCAGCTTAGCGCGGGGGGCTAATGAAAAACTGTTTTTT.

This clonotype was counted ten times or more. The chain uses TRBV6-2 or TRBV6-3 and TRBJ1-1; D remains unclear. V was trimmed by 5 bases and J by 3 bases, leaving 16 bases between them. Germline V lookup: CDR1 MNHEY, CDR2 SVGEGT. The CDR3 contains 15 residues. The CDR3 spells CASSTRVRAHTEAFF. The CDR3 DNA sequence: TGTGCCAGCAGTACCCGTGTGAGGGCTCACACTGAAGCTTTCTTT.

In its sample, this clonotype was seen a few times. The V and J genes are TRBV6-6 and TRBJ2-6; D is uncertain. CDR1 and CDR2 (germline): MNHNY, SVGAGI (reference sequence). V was shortened by 3 bases and J by 0 bases, with 12 bases between the two germline ends. The CDR3 totals 17 residues. This CDR3 is CASSYILPGSGANVLTF. CDR3 DNA: TGTGCCAGCAGTTATATTTTACCGGGCTCTGGGGCCAACGTCCTGACTTTC.